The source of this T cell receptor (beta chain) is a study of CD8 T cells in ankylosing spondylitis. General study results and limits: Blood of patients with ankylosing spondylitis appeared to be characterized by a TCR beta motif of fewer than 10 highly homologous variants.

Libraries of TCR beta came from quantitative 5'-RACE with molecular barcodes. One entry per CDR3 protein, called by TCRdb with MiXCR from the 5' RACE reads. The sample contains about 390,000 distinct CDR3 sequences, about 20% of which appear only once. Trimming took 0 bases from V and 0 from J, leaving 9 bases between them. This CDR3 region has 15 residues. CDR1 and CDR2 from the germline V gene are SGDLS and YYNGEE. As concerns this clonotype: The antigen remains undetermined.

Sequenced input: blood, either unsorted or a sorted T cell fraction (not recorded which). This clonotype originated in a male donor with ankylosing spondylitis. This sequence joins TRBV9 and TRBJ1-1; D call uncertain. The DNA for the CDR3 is TGTGCCAGCAGCGTAGGCTGGGGAATGAACACTGAAGCTTTCTTT. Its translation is CASSVGWGMNTEAFF.